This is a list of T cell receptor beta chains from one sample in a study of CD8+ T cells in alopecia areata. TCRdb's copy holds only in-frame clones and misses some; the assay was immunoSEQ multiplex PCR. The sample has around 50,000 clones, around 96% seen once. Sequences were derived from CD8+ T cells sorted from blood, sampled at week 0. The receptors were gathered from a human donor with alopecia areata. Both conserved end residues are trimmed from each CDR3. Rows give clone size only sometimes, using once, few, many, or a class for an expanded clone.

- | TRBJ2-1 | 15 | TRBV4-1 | ASSQPGTGLDFNEQF
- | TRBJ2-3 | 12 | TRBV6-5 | ASSYDGAPDTQY
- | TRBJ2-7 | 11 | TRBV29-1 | SAGGQGAYEQY
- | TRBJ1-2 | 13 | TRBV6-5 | ASSYSGTGGYGYT
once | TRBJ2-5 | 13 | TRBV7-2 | ASLPGAGYQETQY
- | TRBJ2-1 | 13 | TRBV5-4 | ASSGAGGANNEQF
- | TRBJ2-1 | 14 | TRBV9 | ASSVAKDTAYNEQF
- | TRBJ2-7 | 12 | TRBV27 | ASSLSGTGTEQY
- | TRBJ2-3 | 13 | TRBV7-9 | ASSLEGLRADTQY
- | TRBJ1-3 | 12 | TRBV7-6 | ASSPRGLGDTIY
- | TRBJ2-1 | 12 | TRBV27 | ASSLAGGYNEQF